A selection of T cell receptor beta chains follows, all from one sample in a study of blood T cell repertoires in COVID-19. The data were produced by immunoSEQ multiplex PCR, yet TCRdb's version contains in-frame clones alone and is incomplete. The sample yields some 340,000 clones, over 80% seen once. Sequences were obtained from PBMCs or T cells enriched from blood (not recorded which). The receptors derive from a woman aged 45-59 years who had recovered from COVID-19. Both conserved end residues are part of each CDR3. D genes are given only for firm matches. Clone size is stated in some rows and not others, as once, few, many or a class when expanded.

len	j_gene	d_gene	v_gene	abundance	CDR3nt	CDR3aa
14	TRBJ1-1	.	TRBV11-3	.	TGTGCCAGCAGCCCCCACCGTGAGACAGCAGAAGCTTTCTTT	CASSPHRETAEAFF
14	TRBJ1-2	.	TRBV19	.	TGTGCCAGTATGGAAACTCCCGGGGGGTATGGCTACACCTTC	CASMETPGGYGYTF
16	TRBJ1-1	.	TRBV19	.	TGTGCCAGTAGTATCCCGGGACTTGTCGGGAACACTGAAGCTTTCTTT	CASSIPGLVGNTEAFF
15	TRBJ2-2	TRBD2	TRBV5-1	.	TGCGCCAGCAGCTCCTTAGCGGGGCCTGGGGGGGAGCTGTTTTTT	CASSSLAGPGGELFF
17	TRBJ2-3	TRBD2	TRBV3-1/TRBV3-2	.	TGTGCCAGCAGCTCCCGGGGACTAGCGGGGGTGGAGGATACGCAGTATTTT	CASSSRGLAGVEDTQYF
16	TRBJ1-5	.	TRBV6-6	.	TGTGCCAGCAGTTACCCTCTTACAGAGCTAAATCAGCCCCAGCATTTT	CASSYPLTELNQPQHF
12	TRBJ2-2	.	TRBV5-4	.	TGTGCCAGCAGCCAGAACACCGGGGAGCTGTTTTTT	CASSQNTGELFF
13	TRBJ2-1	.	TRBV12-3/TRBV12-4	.	TGTGCCAGCCGGGGGGACACCTTCCCTGAGCAGTTCTTC	CASRGDTFPEQFF
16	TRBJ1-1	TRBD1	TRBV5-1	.	TGCGCCAGCAGCTTGGCTGGACAGGGGGCGACCACTGAAGCTTTCTTT	CASSLAGQGATTEAFF
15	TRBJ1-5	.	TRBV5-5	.	TGTGCCAGCAGCTTCGCTCAGGGTCGGAATCAGCCCCAGCATTTT	CASSFAQGRNQPQHF
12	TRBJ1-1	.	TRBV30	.	TGTGCCTGGAGTCCACAGGGCACTGAAGCTTTCTTT	CAWSPQGTEAFF
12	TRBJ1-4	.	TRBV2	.	TGTGCCAGCAAGAGAGGAGTGGAAAAACTGTTTTTT	CASKRGVEKLFF
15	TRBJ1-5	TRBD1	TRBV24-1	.	TGTGCCACCAGTGATGCGACAGGGGGCGATCAGCCCCAGCATTTT	CATSDATGGDQPQHF
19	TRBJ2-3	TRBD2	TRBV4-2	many	TGTGCCAGCAGCCAAGAGCGGGTAGCGGGGGAGGGAGGCACAGATACGCAGTATTTT	CASSQERVAGEGGTDTQYF
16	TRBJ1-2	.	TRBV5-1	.	TGCGCCAGCAGCTTGGATGGTGGGCCAGCCAACTATGGCTACACCTTC	CASSLDGGPANYGYTF
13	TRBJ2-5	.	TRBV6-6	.	TGTGCCAGCAAGACAGGAGTCCAAGAGACCCAGTACTTC	CASKTGVQETQYF
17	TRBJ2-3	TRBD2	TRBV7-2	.	TGTGCCAGCAGCTTAGCCACCAAGCGGGGCGGCGTAAATACGCAGTATTTT	CASSLATKRGGVNTQYF
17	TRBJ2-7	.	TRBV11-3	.	TGTGCCAGCAGCTTAAGCGTACAGGCAACCTTGGGATACGAGCAGTACTTC	CASSLSVQATLGYEQYF
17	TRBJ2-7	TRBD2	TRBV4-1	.	TGCGCCAGCAGCCAACCCGGCGGTAGCGGGCTGTCCTACGAGCAGTACTTC	CASSQPGGSGLSYEQYF
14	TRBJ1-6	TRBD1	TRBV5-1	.	TGCGCCAGCAGCTCCTGGGACAGGGATTCACCCCTCCACTTT	CASSSWDRDSPLHF
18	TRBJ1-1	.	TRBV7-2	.	TGTGCCAGCAGCTTAGCTTATCCTGCAAGCGTGGCGAACACTGAAGCTTTCTTT	CASSLAYPASVANTEAFF
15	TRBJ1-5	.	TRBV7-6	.	TGTGCCAGCAGCCGTGAGGTCAGGGCCCATCAGCCCCAGCATTTT	CASSREVRAHQPQHF
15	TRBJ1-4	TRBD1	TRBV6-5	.	TGTGCCACCCTTCCTCCGACAGGGCTTAATGAAAAACTGTTTTTT	CATLPPTGLNEKLFF
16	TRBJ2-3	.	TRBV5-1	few	TGCGCCAGCAGCTGGGGGGCCCTAGCGGCCACAGATACGCAGTATTTT	CASSWGALAATDTQYF
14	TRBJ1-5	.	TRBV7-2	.	TGTGCCAGCAGCTTAGACGGTACCGGGGGGTCCCAGCATTTT	CASSLDGTGGSQHF
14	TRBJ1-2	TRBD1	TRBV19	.	TGTGCCAGTAGTATCGCCGGGACAGGCGACGGCTACACCTTC	CASSIAGTGDGYTF
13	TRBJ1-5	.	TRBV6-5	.	TGTGCCAGCAGGACAGGAGCCAATCAGCCCCAGCATTTT	CASRTGANQPQHF
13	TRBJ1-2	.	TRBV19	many	TGTGCCTCATTCCTCGGGGGGCCCTATGGCTACACCTTC	CASFLGGPYGYTF
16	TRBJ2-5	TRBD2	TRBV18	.	TGTGCCAGCTCACCACTAGCGGGAGTGAGGGAAGAGACCCAGTACTTC	CASSPLAGVREETQYF
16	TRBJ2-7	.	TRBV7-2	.	TGTGCCAGCAGCCGCGCCGGGCAGGGGTTTATCTACGAGCAGTACTTC	CASSRAGQGFIYEQYF
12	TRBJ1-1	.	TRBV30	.	TGTGCCCTGCTGGGGGCTAGGCTTGAAGCTTTCTTT	CALLGARLEAFF
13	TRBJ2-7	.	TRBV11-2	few	TGTGCCAGCAGATCACCCCCGGGGAACGAGCAGTACTTC	CASRSPPGNEQYF
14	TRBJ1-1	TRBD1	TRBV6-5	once	TGTGCCAGCAGAGTAGGACAGGGGGACACTGAAGCTTTCTTT	CASRVGQGDTEAFF
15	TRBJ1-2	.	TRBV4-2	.	TGTGCCAGCAGCCAAGATTTCGGGAGGGCAGATGGCTACACCTTC	CASSQDFGRADGYTF
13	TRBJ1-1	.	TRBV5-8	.	TGTGCCAGCAGCTTGGATATTGAGGTTCGGGCTTTCTTT	CASSLDIEVRAFF
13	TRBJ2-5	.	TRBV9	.	TGTGCCAGCAGCGTTACAGGACAAGAGACCCAGTACTTC	CASSVTGQETQYF
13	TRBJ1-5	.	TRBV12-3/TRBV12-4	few	TGTGCCAGCAGTACGAACAGGGATCAGCCCCAGCATTTT	CASSTNRDQPQHF
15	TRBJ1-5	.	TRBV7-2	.	TGTGCCAGCAGCGCCCAACAGGGTGGTAATCAGCCCCAGCATTTT	CASSAQQGGNQPQHF
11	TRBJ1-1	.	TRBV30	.	TGTGCCTGGAGCGGACAGTCGGAAGCTTTCTTT	CAWSGQSEAFF
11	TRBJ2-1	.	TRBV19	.	TGTGCCAGTGGACTTTACAATGAGCAGTTCTTC	CASGLYNEQFF
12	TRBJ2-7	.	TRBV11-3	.	TGTGCCAGCAGCCCGACAGGAGACGAGCAGTACTTC	CASSPTGDEQYF
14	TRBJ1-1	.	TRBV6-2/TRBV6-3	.	TGTGCCAGCAGTTACCTTACACCGAACACTGAAGCTTTCTTT	CASSYLTPNTEAFF
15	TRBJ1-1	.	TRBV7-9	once	TGTGCCAGCAGCGCCTGGGACTCGACGAACACTGAAGCTTTCTTT	CASSAWDSTNTEAFF
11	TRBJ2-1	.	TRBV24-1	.	TGTGCCATCGGTAATGGGGGAGGGCAGTTCTTC	CAIGNGGGQFF
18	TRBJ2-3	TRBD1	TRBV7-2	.	TGTGCCAGCAGCGTAACCTCTTTCGGGACAGGCTTACCAGATACGCAGTATTTT	CASSVTSFGTGLPDTQYF
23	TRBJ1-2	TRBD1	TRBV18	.	TGTGCCAGCTCACCCATTCCAACACCGGTATCGTCACAGGGGACCCGATCTAACTATGGCTACACCTTC	CASSPIPTPVSSQGTRSNYGYTF
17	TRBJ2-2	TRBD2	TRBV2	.	TGTGCCAGCTCGGGACTAGCGGGGGCCGCGAACACCGGGGAGCTGTTTTTT	CASSGLAGAANTGELFF
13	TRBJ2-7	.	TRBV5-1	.	TGCGCCAGCAGCTTGCAGGCGAGTTACGAGCAGTACTTC	CASSLQASYEQYF
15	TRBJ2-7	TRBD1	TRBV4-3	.	TGCGCCAGCAGCAGGGGACAGGGGGCCCCCTACGAGCAGTACTTC	CASSRGQGAPYEQYF
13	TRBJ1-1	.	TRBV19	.	TGTGCAGCAGGGATGGGGAAAAGTACTGAAGCTTTCTTT	CAAGMGKSTEAFF
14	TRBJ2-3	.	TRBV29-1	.	TGCAGCGTTGAGGGGCGGGGTAGCACAGATACGCAGTATTTT	CSVEGRGSTDTQYF
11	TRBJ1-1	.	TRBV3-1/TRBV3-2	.	TGTGCCAGCAGCCAGACAGCTGAAGCTTTCTTT	CASSQTAEAFF
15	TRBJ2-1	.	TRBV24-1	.	TGTGCCACCAGTGATTTAGCCGGAGATCACAATGAGCAGTTCTTC	CATSDLAGDHNEQFF
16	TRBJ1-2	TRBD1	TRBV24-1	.	TGTGCCACCAGTGAGCTGTGGACAGGGGACAACTATGGCTACACCTTC	CATSELWTGDNYGYTF
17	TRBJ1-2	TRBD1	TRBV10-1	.	TGCGCCAGCAGTGCTCAGGACAGGGTCAGAGGAAGCTATGGCTACACCTTC	CASSAQDRVRGSYGYTF
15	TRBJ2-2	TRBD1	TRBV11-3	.	TGTGCCAGCAGCTCAAACAGGGGGAACACCGGGGAGCTGTTTTTT	CASSSNRGNTGELFF
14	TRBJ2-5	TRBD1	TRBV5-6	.	TGTGCCAGCAGCCGACAGGGCGGTCGGGAGACCCAGTACTTC	CASSRQGGRETQYF